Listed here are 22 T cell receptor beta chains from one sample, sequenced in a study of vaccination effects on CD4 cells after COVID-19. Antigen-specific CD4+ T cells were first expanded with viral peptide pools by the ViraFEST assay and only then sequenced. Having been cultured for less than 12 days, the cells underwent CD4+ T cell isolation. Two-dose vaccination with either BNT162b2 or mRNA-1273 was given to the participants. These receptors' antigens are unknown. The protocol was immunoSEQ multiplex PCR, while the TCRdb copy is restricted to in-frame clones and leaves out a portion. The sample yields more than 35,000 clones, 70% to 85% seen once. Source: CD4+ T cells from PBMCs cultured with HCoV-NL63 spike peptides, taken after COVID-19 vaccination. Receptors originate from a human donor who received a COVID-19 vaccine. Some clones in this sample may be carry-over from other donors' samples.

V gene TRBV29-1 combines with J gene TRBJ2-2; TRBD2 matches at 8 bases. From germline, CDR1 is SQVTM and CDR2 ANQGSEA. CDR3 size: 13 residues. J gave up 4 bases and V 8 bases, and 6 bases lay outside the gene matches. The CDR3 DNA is TGCAGCAGCCGCCGGGGGGGCACCGGGGAGCTGTTTTTT. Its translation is CSSRRGGTGELFF.

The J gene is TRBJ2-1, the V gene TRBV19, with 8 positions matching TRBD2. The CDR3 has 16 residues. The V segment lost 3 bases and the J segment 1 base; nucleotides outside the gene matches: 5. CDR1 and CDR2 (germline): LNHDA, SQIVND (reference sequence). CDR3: CASSISAGGSYNEQFF. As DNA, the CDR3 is TGTGCCAGTAGTATTTCGGCGGGGGGTTCCTACAATGAGCAGTTCTTC.

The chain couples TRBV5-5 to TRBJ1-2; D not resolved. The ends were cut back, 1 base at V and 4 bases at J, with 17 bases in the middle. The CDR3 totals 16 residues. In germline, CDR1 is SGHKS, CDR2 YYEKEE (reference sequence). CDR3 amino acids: CASSLRAAGNFYGYTF. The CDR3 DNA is TGTGCCAGCAGCTTGAGAGCAGCAGGAAATTTCTATGGCTACACCTTC.

The CDR3 bases are TGTGCCAGCTCACCCTCGGGACAGGGGCGCGAGCAGTACGTC. It yields the protein CASSPSGQGREQYV. The genes are TRBV18 and TRBJ2-7; 10 bases agree with TRBD1. The CDR3 extends over 14 amino acids. The trim removed 3 bases at V and 6 bases at J, leaving 5 bases unmatched. Per the germline V gene, CDR1 is KGHSH and CDR2 is LQKENI.

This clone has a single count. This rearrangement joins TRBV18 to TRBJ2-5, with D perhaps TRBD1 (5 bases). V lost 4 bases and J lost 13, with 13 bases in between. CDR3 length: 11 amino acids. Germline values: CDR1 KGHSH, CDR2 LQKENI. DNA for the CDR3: TGTGCCAGCTCACTAGGTTCGGACACGTACTTC. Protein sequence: CASSLGSDTYF.

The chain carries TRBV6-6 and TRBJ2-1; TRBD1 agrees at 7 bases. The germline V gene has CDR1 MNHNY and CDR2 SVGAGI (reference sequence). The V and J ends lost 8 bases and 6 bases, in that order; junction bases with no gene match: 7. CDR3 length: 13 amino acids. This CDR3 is CASVTSGGNEQFF. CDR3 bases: TGTGCCAGCGTTACCTCAGGGGGCAATGAGCAGTTCTTC.

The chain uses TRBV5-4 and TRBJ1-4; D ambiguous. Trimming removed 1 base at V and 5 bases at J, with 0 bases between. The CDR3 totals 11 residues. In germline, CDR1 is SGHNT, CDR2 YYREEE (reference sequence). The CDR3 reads CASSLNEKLFF. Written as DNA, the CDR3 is TGTGCCAGCAGCTTGAATGAAAAACTGTTTTTT.

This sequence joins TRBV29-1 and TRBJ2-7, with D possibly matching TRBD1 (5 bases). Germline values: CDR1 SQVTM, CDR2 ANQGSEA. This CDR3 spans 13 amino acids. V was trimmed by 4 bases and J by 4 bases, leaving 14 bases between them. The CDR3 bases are TGCAGCGTTGTTTTGGCAGGGCAATACGAGCAGTACGTC. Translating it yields CSVVLAGQYEQYV.

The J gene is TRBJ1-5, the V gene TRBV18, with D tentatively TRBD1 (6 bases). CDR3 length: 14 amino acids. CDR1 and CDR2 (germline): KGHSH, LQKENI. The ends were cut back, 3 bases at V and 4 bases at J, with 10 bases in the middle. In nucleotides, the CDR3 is TGTGCCAGCTCACCCCAGGGGAGGAATCAGCCCCAGCATTTT. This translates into CASSPQGRNQPQHF.

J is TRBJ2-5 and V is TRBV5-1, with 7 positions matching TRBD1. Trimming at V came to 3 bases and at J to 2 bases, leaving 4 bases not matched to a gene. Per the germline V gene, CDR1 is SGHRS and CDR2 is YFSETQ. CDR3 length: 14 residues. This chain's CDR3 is CASSSATGQETQYF. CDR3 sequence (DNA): TGCGCCAGCAGCTCAGCGACAGGGCAAGAGACCCAGTACTTC.

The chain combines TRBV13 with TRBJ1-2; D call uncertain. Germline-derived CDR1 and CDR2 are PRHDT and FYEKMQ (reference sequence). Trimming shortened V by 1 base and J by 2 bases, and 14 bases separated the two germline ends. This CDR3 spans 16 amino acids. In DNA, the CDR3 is TGTGCCAGCAGCTTAGCGATTGGTCCGGGGAACTATGGCTACACCTTC. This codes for CASSLAIGPGNYGYTF.

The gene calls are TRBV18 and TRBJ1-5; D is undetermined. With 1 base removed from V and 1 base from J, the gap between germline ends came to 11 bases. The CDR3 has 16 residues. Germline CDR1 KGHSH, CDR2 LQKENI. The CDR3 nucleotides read TGTGCCAGCTCACCACTAGGAGCCACGAGCAATCAGCCCCAGCATTTT. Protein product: CASSPLGATSNQPQHF. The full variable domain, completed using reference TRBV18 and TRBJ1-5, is NAGVMQNPRHLVRRRGQEARLRCSPMKGHSHVYWYRQLPEEGLKFMVYLQKENIIDESGMPKERFSAEFPKEGPSILRIQQVVRGDSAAYFCASSPLGATSNQPQHFGDGTRLSIL.

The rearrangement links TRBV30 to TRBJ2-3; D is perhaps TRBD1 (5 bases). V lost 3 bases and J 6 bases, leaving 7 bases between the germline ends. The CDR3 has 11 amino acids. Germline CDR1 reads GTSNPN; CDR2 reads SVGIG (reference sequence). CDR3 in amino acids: CAWSQGDTQYF. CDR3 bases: TGTGCCTGGAGCCAGGGCGATACGCAGTATTTT.

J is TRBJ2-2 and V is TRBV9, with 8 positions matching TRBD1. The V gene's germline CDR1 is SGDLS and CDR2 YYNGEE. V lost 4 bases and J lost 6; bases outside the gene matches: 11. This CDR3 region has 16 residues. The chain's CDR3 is CASSSPRTGPPGELFF. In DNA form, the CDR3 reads TGTGCCAGCAGCTCACCCCGGACAGGGCCCCCCGGGGAGCTGTTTTTT.

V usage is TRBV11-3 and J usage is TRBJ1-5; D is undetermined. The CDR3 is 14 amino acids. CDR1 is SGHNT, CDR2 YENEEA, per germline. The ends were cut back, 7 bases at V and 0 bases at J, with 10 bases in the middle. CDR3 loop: CASKYTDSNQPQHF. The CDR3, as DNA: TGTGCCAGCAAATACACGGATAGCAATCAGCCCCAGCATTTT.

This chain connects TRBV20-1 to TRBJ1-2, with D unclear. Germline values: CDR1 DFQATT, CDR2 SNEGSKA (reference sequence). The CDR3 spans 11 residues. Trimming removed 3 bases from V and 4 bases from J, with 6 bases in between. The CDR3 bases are TGCAGTGCTAGCCCAGGCTATGGCTACACCTTC. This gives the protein CSASPGYGYTF.

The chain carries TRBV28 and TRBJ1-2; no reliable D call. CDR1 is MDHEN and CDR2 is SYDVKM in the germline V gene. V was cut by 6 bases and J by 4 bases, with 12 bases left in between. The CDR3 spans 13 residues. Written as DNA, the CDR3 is TGTGCCAGCAGACTGATTTACGCCTATGGCTACACCTTC. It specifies CASRLIYAYGYTF.

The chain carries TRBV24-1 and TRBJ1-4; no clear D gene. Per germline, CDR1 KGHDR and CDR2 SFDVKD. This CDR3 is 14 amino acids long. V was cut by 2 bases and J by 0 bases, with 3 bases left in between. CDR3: CATSDWATNEKLFF. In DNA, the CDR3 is TGTGCCACCAGTGATTGGGCAACTAATGAAAAACTGTTTTTT.

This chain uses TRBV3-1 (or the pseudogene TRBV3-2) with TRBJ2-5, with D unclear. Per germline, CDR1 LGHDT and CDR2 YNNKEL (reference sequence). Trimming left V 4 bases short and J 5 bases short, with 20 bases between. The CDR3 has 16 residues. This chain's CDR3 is CASSLRTAVGMETQYF. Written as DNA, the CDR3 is TGTGCCAGCAGCCTGCGGACCGCCGTTGGGATGGAGACCCAGTACTTC.

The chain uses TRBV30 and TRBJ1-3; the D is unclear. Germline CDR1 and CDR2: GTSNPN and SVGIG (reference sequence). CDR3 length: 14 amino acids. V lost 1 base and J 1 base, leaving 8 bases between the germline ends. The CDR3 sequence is CAWSAYKSGNTIYF. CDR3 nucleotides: TGTGCCTGGAGTGCCTATAAGTCTGGAAACACCATATATTTT. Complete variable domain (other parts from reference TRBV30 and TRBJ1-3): SQTIHQWPATLVQPVGSPLSLECTVEGTSNPNLYWYRQAAGRGLQLLFYSVGIGQISSEVPQNLSASRPQDRQFILSSKKLLLSDSGFYLCAWSAYKSGNTIYFGEGSWLTVV.

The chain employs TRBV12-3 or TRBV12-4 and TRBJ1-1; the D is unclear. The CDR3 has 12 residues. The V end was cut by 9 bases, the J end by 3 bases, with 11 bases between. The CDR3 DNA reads TGTGCCAGTGCGGGAGGGTACACTGAAGCTTTCTTT. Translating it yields CASAGGYTEAFF.

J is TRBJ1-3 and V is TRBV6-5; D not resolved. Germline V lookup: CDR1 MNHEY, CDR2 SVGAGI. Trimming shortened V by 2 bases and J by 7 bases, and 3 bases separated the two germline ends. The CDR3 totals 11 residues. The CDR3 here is CASSYRNTIYF. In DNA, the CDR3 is TGTGCCAGCAGTTACAGGAACACCATATATTTT.